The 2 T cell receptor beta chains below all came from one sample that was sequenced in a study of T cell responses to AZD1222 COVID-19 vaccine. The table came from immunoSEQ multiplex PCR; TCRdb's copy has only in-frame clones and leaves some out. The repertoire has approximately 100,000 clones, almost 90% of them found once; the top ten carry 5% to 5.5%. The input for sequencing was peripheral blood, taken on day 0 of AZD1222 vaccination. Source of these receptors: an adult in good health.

The DNA of the CDR3 is TGCGCCAGCAGCTTGGGATCCGGGAAAAACACTGAAGCTTTCTTT. As protein: CASSLGSGKNTEAFF. The chain carries TRBV5-1 and TRBJ1-1; D unclear. The CDR3 contains 15 residues. The germline gives CDR1 SGHRS, CDR2 YFSETQ. V dropped 0 bases and J dropped 2 bases, with 11 bases sitting between them.

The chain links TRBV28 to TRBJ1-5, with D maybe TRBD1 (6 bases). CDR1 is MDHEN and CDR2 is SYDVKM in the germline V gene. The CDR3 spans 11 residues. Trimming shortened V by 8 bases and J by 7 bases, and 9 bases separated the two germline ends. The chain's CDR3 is CASGGGQPQHF. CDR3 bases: TGTGCCAGCGGGGGGGGCCAGCCCCAGCATTTT.